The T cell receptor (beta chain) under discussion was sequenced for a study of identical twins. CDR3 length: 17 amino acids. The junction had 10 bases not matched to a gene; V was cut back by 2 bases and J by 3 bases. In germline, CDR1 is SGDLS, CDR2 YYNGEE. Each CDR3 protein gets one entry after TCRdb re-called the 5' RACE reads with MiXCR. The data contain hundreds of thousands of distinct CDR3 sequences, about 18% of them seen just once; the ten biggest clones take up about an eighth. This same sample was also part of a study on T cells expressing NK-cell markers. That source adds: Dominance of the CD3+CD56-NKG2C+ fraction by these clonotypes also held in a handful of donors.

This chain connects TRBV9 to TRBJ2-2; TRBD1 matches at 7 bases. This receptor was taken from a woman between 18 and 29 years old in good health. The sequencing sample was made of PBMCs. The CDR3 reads CASSVPTGASYTGELFF. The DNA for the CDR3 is TGTGCCAGCAGCGTCCCAACAGGGGCGAGTTACACCGGGGAGCTGTTTTTT.